The 22 T cell receptor beta chains presented below share a single source sample, sequenced in a study of blood T cells in healthy people across ages. A second PCR of roughly 6 to 12 cycles used a sample-barcoded 5' primer and a J-beta primer mix. TCRdb re-called the 5' RACE reads with MiXCR, one entry per CDR3 protein. The sample includes approximately 830,000 distinct CDR3 sequences, less than 80% seen only once; the top ten take around 30%. Material for sequencing was blood. These receptor sequences come from a man younger than 45 in good health.

This clonotype was counted once. The V and J genes are TRBV20-1 and TRBJ2-3; D is undetermined. Trimming removed 0 bases at V and 0 bases at J, with 4 bases between. CDR1 is DFQATT, CDR2 SNEGSKA, per germline (reference sequence). The CDR3 totals 13 residues. The CDR3 region has the DNA TGCAGTGCTAGAGAGGAGAGCACAGATACGCAGTATTTT. Translated, it gives CSAREESTDTQYF.

The genes are TRBV30 and TRBJ1-6; 8 bases fit TRBD1. The J segment lost 6 bases and the V segment lost 5 bases, leaving 6 bases of the junction unmatched. CDR3 length: 14 amino acids. Germline CDR1 is GTSNPN and CDR2 is SVGIG (reference sequence). CDR3 loop: CAWGGQGGNSPLHF. CDR3 DNA: TGTGCCTGGGGCGGACAGGGTGGTAATTCACCCCTCCACTTT.

V and J are TRBV21-1 and TRBJ1-2; the table's D call, TRBD1, was not checked against the DNA. TRBV21-1 is a pseudogene locus. The CDR3 consists of 11 residues. CDR3 amino acids: CDPTGDEGYTF. The CDR3 region has the DNA TGTGATCCGACAGGAGACGAGGGCTACACCTTC.

This chain connects TRBV5-5 to TRBJ1-6; 8 bases map to TRBD1. This CDR3 has 15 amino acids. CDR1 is SGHKS, CDR2 YYEKEE, per germline (reference sequence). Unmatched junction bases numbered 10, after V lost 4 bases and J lost 10 bases. This chain's CDR3 is CASSPRTTGDSPLHF. The CDR3, as DNA: TGTGCCAGCAGCCCTAGAACGACAGGGGACTCACCCCTCCACTTT.

The rearrangement links TRBV5-6 to TRBJ2-1; tentatively, D is TRBD2 (6 bases). Germline CDR1 and CDR2: SGHDT and YYEEEE. The CDR3 consists of 15 residues. The V end lost 3 bases, the J end lost 2 bases, and 12 bases lay between the germline ends. The CDR3 sequence is CASSYRESTYNEQFF. The DNA for the CDR3 is TGTGCCAGCAGCTATCGGGAGAGCACCTACAATGAGCAGTTCTTC.

This clonotype was seen more than once but under ten times. V gene TRBV12-3 or TRBV12-4 combines with J gene TRBJ2-1; D may be TRBD2 (7 bases). This CDR3 spans 18 amino acids. Trimming pared 6 bases from V and 1 base from J, leaving 22 bases between. The CDR3 spells CASSPQGTGLESYNEQFF. The DNA for the CDR3 is TGTGCCAGCAGCCCCCAGGGGACCGGACTAGAGTCCTACAATGAGCAGTTCTTC.

Only a few counts were recorded for this clonotype. This rearrangement joins TRBV2 to TRBJ2-5; 13 nucleotides line up with TRBD2. Losses at the gene ends were 7 bases for V and 4 bases for J; bases not matched to a gene: 9. The germline gives CDR1 SNHLY, CDR2 FYNNEI. The CDR3 consists of 16 residues. CDR3 sequence: CASIGSGLAGSETQYF. CDR3 DNA: TGTGCCAGCATTGGATCGGGACTAGCGGGGTCAGAGACCCAGTACTTC.

The chain is built from TRBV6-1 and TRBJ1-2; D uncertain. V was cut by 7 bases and J by 5 bases, with 17 bases left in between. Germline CDR1 reads MNHNS; CDR2 reads SASEGT. CDR3 size: 14 residues. CDR3 sequence reads: CASMRREIGYGYTF. In DNA, the CDR3 is TGTGCCAGCATGCGGAGGGAGATTGGGTATGGCTACACCTTC.

Note on this clonotype: A read error may account for a junction end that differs from germline. The chain joins TRBV7-9 to TRBJ2-1; D remains unclear. Germline CDR1 reads SEHNR; CDR2 reads FQNEAQ (reference sequence). The CDR3 extends over 13 amino acids. CDR3 in DNA: TGTGTCAGCAGCTTCGGAGTTTCGGATGAGCAGTTCTTC. Translating it yields CVSSFGVSDEQFF.

With respect to this clonotype: At one of its ends the junction is not consistent with the germline gene, which may arise from a read error. The V call is TRBV27, the J call TRBJ1-5; 7 bases line up with TRBD1. CDR3 size: 15 residues. Germline V gene sequence: CDR1 MNHEY, CDR2 SMNVEV (reference sequence). CDR3 sequence: CASSPRRDRNQPRHF. DNA for the CDR3: TGTGCCAGCAGTCCACGGAGGGACAGAAATCAGCCCCGGCATTTT.

In its sample, this clonotype was seen once. V is TRBV12-3 or TRBV12-4 and J is TRBJ2-2; no clear D. The CDR3 totals 14 residues. Deletions cut 2 bases from V and 10 bases from J, with 14 bases between. CDR3: CASSLIRRTTELFF. The CDR3 nucleotides are TGTGCCAGCAGTTTAATCCGTCGAACGACGGAGCTGTTTTTT.

The genes are TRBV5-1 and TRBJ2-4; 8 bases match TRBD1. The end of the DNA fits TRBJ2-7 better, so the J call may be wrong. The CDR3 spans 15 residues. Germline assignment: CDR1 SGHRS and CDR2 YFSETQ. This chain's CDR3 is CASSLELQGAYEQYF. In nucleotides, the CDR3 is TGCGCCAGCAGCTTGGAGCTACAGGGGGCCTACGAGCAGTACTTC.

The CDR3 nucleotides are TGCAGCGTTGAACTGGGACAGGGGCGGGGTGAAGCTTTCTTT. Its protein product is CSVELGQGRGEAFF. The chain is built from TRBV29-1 and TRBJ1-1; TRBD1 aligns across 10 bases. J was trimmed by 7 bases and V by 2 bases; bases with no gene match: 7. Looked up from germline, CDR1 is SQVTM and CDR2 is ANQGSEA. The CDR3 length is 14 residues.

This clonotype was observed a few times. The CDR3 here is CASSTDSLSNQPQHF. The CDR3 DNA follows: TGTGCCAGCAGCACGGACAGCCTTAGCAATCAGCCCCAGCATTTT. The chain recombines TRBV12-3 or TRBV12-4 with TRBJ1-5; weak D call: TRBD1 (6 bases). CDR3 length equals 15 residues. V dropped 6 bases and J dropped 0 bases, with 12 bases sitting between them.

The chain has TRBV20-1 and TRBJ2-1; 10 nucleotides align to TRBD2. After removal of 4 bases from V and 6 bases from J, the junction contained 6 bases not matched to a gene. Germline loops: CDR1 DFQATT, CDR2 SNEGSKA (reference sequence). The CDR3 runs 14 residues. CDR3 residues: CSAIRTSGRNEQFF. The CDR3 DNA follows: TGCAGTGCTATCAGGACTAGCGGACGCAATGAGCAGTTCTTC.

This clonotype has just a few counts. The chain is built from TRBV7-2 and TRBJ2-7; the match to TRBD2 covers 9 bases. This CDR3 comprises 17 residues. Unmatched junction bases numbered 14, after V lost 2 bases and J lost 6 bases. Germline V CDR1 and CDR2: SGHTA, FQGNSA. The CDR3 loop reads CASSLFHRASGVGEQYF. Written as DNA, the CDR3 is TGTGCCAGCAGCTTATTCCATCGGGCTAGCGGGGTAGGCGAGCAGTACTTC. Using reference TRBV7-2 and TRBJ2-7 for the parts outside the CDR3, the full variable domain is GAGVSQSPSNKVTEKGKDVELRCDPISGHTALYWYRQSLGQGLEFLIYFQGNSAPDKSGLPSDRFSAERTGGSVSTLTIQRTQQEDSAVYLCASSLFHRASGVGEQYFGPGTRLTVT.

V and J are TRBV28 and TRBJ2-4, with TRBD1 as a possible D gene (6 bases). The J call may be incorrect, as the DNA end agrees better with TRBJ2-7. There are 14 residues in the CDR3. Per the germline V gene, CDR1 is MDHEN and CDR2 is SYDVKM. CDR3 loop: CASSQRGQFYEQYF. The CDR3 DNA reads TGTGCCAGCAGTCAAAGGGGACAATTCTACGAGCAGTACTTC.

The V gene is TRBV10-3, the J gene TRBJ2-7; 7 bases align to TRBD1. The CDR3 has 14 amino acids. CDR1 is ENHRY and CDR2 is SYGVKD in the germline V gene. The junction had 9 bases not matched to a gene; V was cut back by 6 bases and J by 4 bases. CDR3 protein: CAIRVSRQGYEQYF. The CDR3 nucleotides are TGTGCCATCAGGGTGAGCCGACAGGGATACGAGCAGTACTTC.

This rearrangement joins TRBV7-2 to TRBJ2-5; weak D call: TRBD1 (6 bases). V lost 5 bases and J 4 bases, leaving 14 bases between the germline ends. Germline CDR1 and CDR2: SGHTA and FQGNSA. This CDR3 comprises 14 residues. CDR3 region: CASSPNGQSETQYF. The CDR3 bases are TGTGCCAGCAGCCCGAACGGACAGTCAGAGACCCAGTACTTC.

In its sample, this clonotype was seen a few times. The germline gene is not matched at one end of the junction; a read error may be the cause. The chain joins TRBV4-1 to TRBJ2-7; D is possibly TRBD2 (6 bases). This CDR3 spans 13 amino acids. The germline V gene encodes CDR1 MGHRA and CDR2 YSYEKL. The DNA for the CDR3 is TGCGCCAGCAGCCAAGATGAGGCTCGGGAGCGGTACTTC. It specifies CASSQDEARERYF.

This clonotype was recorded a few times. The V gene is TRBV15, the J gene TRBJ2-1, with D tentatively TRBD1 (6 bases). V was cut by 0 bases and J by 10 bases, with 10 bases left in between. Germline V gene sequence: CDR1 LNHNV, CDR2 YYDKDF (reference sequence). This CDR3 is 13 amino acids long. CDR3 amino acids: CATSRDQDREQFF. The CDR3 coding sequence is TGTGCCACCAGCAGAGATCAAGACAGGGAGCAGTTCTTC.

V and J are TRBV30 and TRBJ1-2; 9 bases fit TRBD1. V shed 1 base and J 7 bases; nucleotides not matched to a gene: 4. Germline V gene sequence: CDR1 GTSNPN, CDR2 SVGIG (reference sequence). The length of the CDR3 is 13 residues. CDR3 protein: CAWSGTGDSGYTF. DNA for the CDR3: TGTGCCTGGAGTGGGACAGGGGATTCTGGCTACACCTTC. Drawing the rest from reference TRBV30 and TRBJ1-2, the complete variable domain is SQTIHQWPATLVQPVGSPLSLECTVEGTSNPNLYWYRQAAGRGLQLLFYSVGIGQISSEVPQNLSASRPQDRQFILSSKKLLLSDSGFYLCAWSGTGDSGYTFGSGTRLTVV.